This T cell receptor (beta chain) is drawn from a study of spatial heterogeneity in lung cancer. The overall study: Raw-read counts averaged over ten per unique TCR and UMI combination.

The presence of a unique molecular identifier marked each TCR cDNA molecule. TCRdb reanalysed the 5' RACE reads using MiXCR and keeps one entry per CDR3 protein. The repertoire holds about 12,000 distinct CDR3 sequences, with approximately 6.2% as singletons. The time point denotes: sample taken at primary tumor resection. Sequencing of whole RNA from tumor, nontumor lung or frozen PBMC involved no sorting. 72 TRACERx patients with early, untreated non-small cell lung cancer donated samples. This clonotype was observed a handful of times. In a library made to pick up alpha chains, this beta chain is a stray read with a size that means little. The CDR3 covers 13 residues. V was shortened by 4 bases and J by 4 bases, with 11 bases between the two germline ends. Germline lookup yields CDR1 SGHRS and CDR2 YFSETQ.

The TCR sequence derives from a male donor with early-stage non-small cell lung cancer. Sample: normal lung tissue next to the tumor, taken at surgery. The chain has TRBV5-1 and TRBJ2-5; possible D gene TRBD2, 6 bases. The CDR3 spells CASSTGTPETQYF. DNA for the CDR3: TGCGCCAGCAGCACGGGGACTCCAGAGACCCAGTACTTC.